This T cell receptor (beta chain) emerged from a study of technical replicates of blood from a few donors. Trimming cost V 3 bases and J 4 bases; bases outside gene matches: 2. Per the germline V gene, CDR1 is SQVTM and CDR2 is ANQGSEA. The length of the CDR3 is 13 residues. Measured with immunoSEQ multiplex PCR; TCRdb has only the in-frame clones, and not every one. The sample comprises almost 90,000 clones, just under 95% of which are singletons, and roughly 0.35% rests with the top ten. The receptor was isolated from a human donor in good health. The gene calls are TRBV29-1 and TRBJ2-3, with 9 positions matching TRBD1. The sequenced sample consisted of T cells isolated from PBMCs. DNA for the CDR3: TGCAGCGTTGAGGACAGGGGCGCAGATACGCAGTATTTT. Protein product: CSVEDRGADTQYF.